This T cell receptor beta chain was documented in a study of CD8 T cells in Susac syndrome. The CDR3 sequence is 15 residues long. Germline values: CDR1 SGHTA, CDR2 FQGTGA. The J segment lost 2 bases and the V segment lost 3 bases, leaving 4 bases of the junction unmatched. The authors carried out high-throughput sequencing of TCR beta. They applied it to CD8+ and CD4+ T cells obtained from blood. In contrast to the negatively isolated CD8+ and CD4+ T cells, TEMRA cells were FACS-enriched. RNA, at roughly 0.45 to 1 ug, was reverse transcribed with random hexamers. Coverage of TCR beta CDR3 amplification by immunoSEQ multiplex PCR extended to 54 Vbeta and 13 Jbeta. TCRdb reanalysed the immunoSEQ multiplex PCR reads using MiXCR and keeps one entry per CDR3 protein. The table shows approximately 200,000 distinct CDR3 sequences, with roughly 94% occurring only once.

V and J are TRBV7-3 and TRBJ2-1; 7 nucleotides align to TRBD2. The origin of this receptor is a human donor with multiple sclerosis. The sample taken for sequencing was CD4+ T cells from PBMCs. This CDR3 reads CASSLGTTPYNEQFF. CDR3 coding DNA: TGTGCCAGCAGCTTGGGGACTACACCCTACAATGAGCAGTTCTTC.